The entry below describes one TCR beta chain. Data came from immunoSEQ multiplex PCR; TCRdb stores just in-frame clones and leaves some out. The table shows around 100,000 clones, with around 92% occurring only once. After removal of 2 bases from V and 4 bases from J, the junction contained 7 bases not matched to a gene. Germline V gene sequence: CDR1 LGHNA, CDR2 YNFKEQ. This CDR3 contains 16 residues. This entry comes from a study of T cell changes during pregnancy in multiple sclerosis. The V call is TRBV4-2, the J call TRBJ1-2, with TRBD1 matching 10 bases. The origin of this receptor is a female donor with multiple sclerosis, enrolled in a pregnancy study. This specimen was peripheral blood, taken before pregnancy. CDR3 nucleotide sequence: TGTGCCAGCAGCCAAACCCGGGACAGGGGCGCCTATGGCTACACCTTC. It yields the protein CASSQTRDRGAYGYTF.